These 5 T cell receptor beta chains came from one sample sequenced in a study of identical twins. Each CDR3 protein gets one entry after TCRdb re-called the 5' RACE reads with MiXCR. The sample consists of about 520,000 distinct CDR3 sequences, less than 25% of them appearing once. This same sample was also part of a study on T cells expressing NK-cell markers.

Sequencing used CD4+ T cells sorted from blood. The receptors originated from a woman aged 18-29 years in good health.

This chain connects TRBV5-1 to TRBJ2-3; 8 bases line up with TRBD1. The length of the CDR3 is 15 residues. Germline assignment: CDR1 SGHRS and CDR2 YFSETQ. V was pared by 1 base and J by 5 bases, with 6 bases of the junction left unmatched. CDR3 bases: TGCGCCAGCAGCTTGTGGGCAGGGGGCCGAGATACGCAGTATTTT. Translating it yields CASSLWAGGRDTQYF.

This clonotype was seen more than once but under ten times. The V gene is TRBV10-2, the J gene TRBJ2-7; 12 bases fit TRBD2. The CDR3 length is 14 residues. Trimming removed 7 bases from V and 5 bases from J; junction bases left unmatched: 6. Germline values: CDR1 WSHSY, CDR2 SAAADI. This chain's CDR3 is CASIGLAGFHEQYF. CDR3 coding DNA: TGCGCCAGCATCGGACTAGCGGGATTCCACGAGCAGTACTTC.

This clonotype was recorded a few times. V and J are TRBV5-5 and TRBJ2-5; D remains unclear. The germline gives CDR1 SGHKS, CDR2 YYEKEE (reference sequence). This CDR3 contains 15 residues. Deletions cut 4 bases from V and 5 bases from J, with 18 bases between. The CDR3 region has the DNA TGTGCCAGCAGCGGTTCCGTGACCGCCGCGGAGACCCAGTACTTC. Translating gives CASSGSVTAAETQYF. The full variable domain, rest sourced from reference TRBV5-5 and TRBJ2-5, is DAGVTQSPTHLIKTRGQQVTLRCSPISGHKSVSWYQQVLGQGPQFIFQYYEKEERGRGNFPDRFSARQFPNYSSELNVNALLLGDSALYLCASSGSVTAAETQYFGPGTRLLVL.

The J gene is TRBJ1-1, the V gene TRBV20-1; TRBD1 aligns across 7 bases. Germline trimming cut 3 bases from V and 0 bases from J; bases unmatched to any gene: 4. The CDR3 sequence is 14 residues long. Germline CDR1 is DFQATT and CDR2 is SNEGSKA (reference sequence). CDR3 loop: CSASKGAMNTEAFF. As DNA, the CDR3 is TGCAGTGCTAGTAAGGGGGCTATGAACACTGAAGCTTTCTTT.

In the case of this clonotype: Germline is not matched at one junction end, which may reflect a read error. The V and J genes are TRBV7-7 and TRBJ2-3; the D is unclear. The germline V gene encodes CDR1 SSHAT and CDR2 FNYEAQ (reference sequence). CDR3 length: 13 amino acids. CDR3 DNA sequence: TGTGCCGGCAGCTTGGCAAGGGCAGATACGCAGTATTTT. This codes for CAGSLARADTQYF.